This passage covers 21 T cell receptor beta chains from one sample sequenced in a study of T cell responses to AZD1222 COVID-19 vaccine. This table comes from immunoSEQ multiplex PCR, and its TCRdb copy is limited to in-frame clones, with some not included. The sample holds about 160,000 clones, approximately 90% seen once. This sample comprised peripheral blood, obtained 28 days after the second AZD1222 dose. These receptor sequences come from an adult who received the AZD1222 COVID-19 vaccine.

CDR3: CASSQEKLSGANVLTF. CDR3 coding DNA: TGTGCCAGCAGCCAAGAAAAACTCTCTGGGGCCAACGTCCTGACTTTC. The chain is built from TRBV3-1 (or the pseudogene TRBV3-2) and TRBJ2-6; D gene ambiguous. CDR1 is LGHDT, CDR2 YNNKEL, per germline (reference sequence). The CDR3 covers 16 residues. The germline V and J ends were trimmed by 0 bases and 0 bases, with 6 bases remaining between them.

This clone showed up just once. The gene calls are TRBV13 and TRBJ1-6; D gene uncertain. Per germline, CDR1 PRHDT and CDR2 FYEKMQ (reference sequence). This CDR3 spans 15 amino acids. V was cut by 1 base and J by 7 bases, with 11 bases left in between. In DNA, the CDR3 is TGTGCCAGCAGCTTAGCGGAGCGTTGGAATTCACCCCTCCACTTT. It translates to CASSLAERWNSPLHF. Using reference TRBV13 and TRBJ1-6 for the parts outside the CDR3, the full variable domain is AAGVIQSPRHLIKEKRETATLKCYPIPRHDTVYWYQQGPGQDPQFLISFYEKMQSDKGSIPDRFSAQQFSDYHSELNMSSLELGDSALYFCASSLAERWNSPLHFGNGTRLTVT.

The chain links TRBV5-4 to TRBJ2-5; D remains ambiguous. V was shortened by 3 bases and J by 5 bases, with 14 bases between the two germline ends. Germline V gene sequence: CDR1 SGHNT, CDR2 YYREEE (reference sequence). CDR3 length: 14 residues. The DNA for the CDR3 is TGTGCCAGCAGCTCGCCCCTCCAGGTGGAGACCCAGTACTTC. Its protein product is CASSSPLQVETQYF.

V usage is TRBV7-2 and J usage is TRBJ1-1; unclear D gene. Trimming removed 5 bases from V and 2 bases from J, with 12 bases in between. The germline gives CDR1 SGHTA, CDR2 FQGNSA. CDR3 length: 14 residues. The chain's CDR3 is CASSPSGANTEAFF. In DNA, the CDR3 is TGTGCCAGCAGCCCTTCGGGAGCTAACACTGAAGCTTTCTTT.

The V gene is TRBV9, the J gene TRBJ2-2, with D possibly being TRBD1 (5 bases). Between the trimmed V and J ends, which lost 0 bases and 2 bases, there was a span of 8 bases. This CDR3 comprises 15 residues. Per germline, CDR1 SGDLS and CDR2 YYNGEE. The CDR3 nucleotides read TGTGCCAGCAGCGTAGCCCAGGGTAACACCGGGGAGCTGTTTTTT. Translated: CASSVAQGNTGELFF.

The chain employs TRBV7-3 and TRBJ2-7, with D perhaps matching TRBD2 (6 bases). CDR3 length: 15 residues. Germline lookup yields CDR1 SGHTA and CDR2 FQGTGA. V was clipped by 8 bases and J by 1 base, with 18 bases between them. CDR3 region: CASAPGSGSSYEQYF. As DNA, the CDR3 is TGTGCCAGCGCACCCGGGAGCGGCAGTTCCTACGAGCAGTACTTC. Variable domain in full (rest from reference TRBV7-3 and TRBJ2-7): GAGVSQTPSNKVTEKGKYVELRCDPISGHTALYWYRQSLGQGPEFLIYFQGTGAADDSGLPNDRFFAVRPEGSVSTLKIQRTERGDSAVYLCASAPGSGSSYEQYFGPGTRLTVT.

This clone was observed a single time. CDR3 nucleotides: TGTGCCAGCAGCCAATTTGGGGGGGGAAAGGAAAAACTGTTTTTT. Amino acid sequence: CASSQFGGGKEKLFF. The gene calls are TRBV3-1 (or the pseudogene TRBV3-2) and TRBJ1-4; a weak D match, TRBD1 (5 bases). The CDR3 is 15 residues long. Trimming shortened V by 2 bases and J by 8 bases, and 15 bases separated the two germline ends. Germline V CDR1 and CDR2: LGHDT, YNNKEL (reference sequence).

CDR3 sequence reads: CARGPPGGGGVHEQYF. The CDR3 nucleotides are TGTGCTAGGGGCCCCCCCGGGGGGGGTGGGGTCCACGAGCAGTACTTC. J is TRBJ2-7 and V is TRBV12-5, with TRBD2 matching 8 bases. CDR1 is LGHNT and CDR2 is FRNRAP in the germline V gene. V shed 9 bases, J shed 5 bases, and the junction held 18 bases outside the gene matches. This CDR3 is 16 amino acids long.

V and J are TRBV12-3 or TRBV12-4 and TRBJ1-6; D is possibly TRBD1 (5 bases). The CDR3 runs 12 residues. Trimming took 5 bases from V and 9 from J, leaving 8 bases between them. The CDR3 nucleotides are TGTGCCAGCAGTCTCGGGGGTTCACCCCTCCACTTT. Translation gives CASSLGGSPLHF.

The chain joins TRBV2 to TRBJ2-7; D perhaps matches TRBD2 (6 bases). The CDR3 length is 14 residues. V lost 3 bases and J lost 3, with 12 bases in between. The germline gives CDR1 SNHLY, CDR2 FYNNEI. This CDR3 reads CASSEGLPGYEQYF. The CDR3 DNA is TGTGCCAGCAGTGAGGGACTCCCAGGCTACGAGCAGTACTTC.

The gene calls are TRBV5-5 and TRBJ1-5, with 7 bases matching TRBD1. From germline, CDR1 is SGHKS and CDR2 YYEKEE (reference sequence). CDR3 length equals 17 residues. V shed 4 bases and J 5 bases; nucleotides not matched to a gene: 15. Here the CDR3 DNA reads TGTGCCAGCAGCCGAAGTACCGTAGGGGGCAGTTATCAGCCCCAGCATTTT. This gives the protein CASSRSTVGGSYQPQHF.

The V and J genes are TRBV9 and TRBJ1-5, with D tentatively TRBD1 (5 bases). The CDR3 covers 14 residues. The germline V gene encodes CDR1 SGDLS and CDR2 YYNGEE. Trimming left V 0 bases short and J 3 bases short, with 7 bases between. CDR3 amino acids: CASSVAGSNQPQHF. DNA for the CDR3: TGTGCCAGCAGCGTAGCAGGGTCCAATCAGCCCCAGCATTTT.

The V and J genes are TRBV5-6 and TRBJ1-4, with TRBD1 as a possible D gene (6 bases). CDR1 is SGHDT and CDR2 is YYEEEE in the germline V gene. The V end was cut by 3 bases, the J end by 8 bases, with 11 bases between. This CDR3 region has 13 residues. CDR3 bases: TGTGCCAGCAGCTATACAGGGCGCGAAAAACTGTTTTTT. Amino acid sequence: CASSYTGREKLFF.

The V and J genes are TRBV30 and TRBJ1-1; D perhaps matches TRBD1 (5 bases). V lost 8 bases, J lost 6 bases, and 16 bases lay in between. CDR3 length: 12 residues. The germline V gene has CDR1 GTSNPN and CDR2 SVGIG (reference sequence). The CDR3 region is CAAEGFFAEAFF. The CDR3 nucleotides read TGTGCCGCGGAGGGGTTTTTTGCTGAAGCTTTCTTT.

This sequence joins TRBV3-1 (or the pseudogene TRBV3-2) and TRBJ1-4, with TRBD1 matching over 8 bases. The V segment lost 4 bases and the J segment 5 bases; nucleotides outside the gene matches: 3. Germline CDR1 and CDR2: LGHDT and YNNKEL (reference sequence). The CDR3 is 14 residues long. The CDR3 coding sequence is TGTGCCAGCAGCCTTCGACAGGGGAATGAAAAACTGTTTTTT. The encoded protein is CASSLRQGNEKLFF.

The sample holds one count of this clone. The chain links TRBV5-1 to TRBJ1-2, with a weak D call TRBD1 (5 bases). From germline, CDR1 is SGHRS and CDR2 YFSETQ. This CDR3 spans 14 amino acids. Trimming took off 0 bases at V and 7 bases at J, with 13 bases between the two ends. CDR3 coding DNA: TGCGCCAGCAGCTTGGAGGGGAAGGCGAGTGGCTACACCTTC. Translating gives CASSLEGKASGYTF.

The gene calls are TRBV19 and TRBJ1-6, with D unclear. From germline, CDR1 is LNHDA and CDR2 SQIVND (reference sequence). The CDR3 spans 14 residues. The V and J ends lost 4 bases and 7 bases respectively, with 11 bases between them. This CDR3 reads CASSTGMVNSPLHF. CDR3 DNA sequence: TGTGCCAGTAGTACCGGTATGGTAAATTCACCCCTCCACTTT.

V usage is TRBV3-1 (or the pseudogene TRBV3-2) and J usage is TRBJ2-5; tentatively, D is TRBD1 (5 bases). V lost 1 base to trimming and J lost 3 bases, with 18 bases between them. Germline V CDR1 and CDR2: LGHDT, YNNKEL (reference sequence). The CDR3 is made up of 17 amino acids. The CDR3 reads CASSQGWGYPDEETQYF. Written as DNA, the CDR3 is TGTGCCAGCAGCCAAGGTTGGGGCTACCCAGATGAAGAGACCCAGTACTTC.

The chain is built from TRBV14 and TRBJ1-2; D unclear. The CDR3 contains 14 residues. Trimming removed 4 bases at V and 13 bases at J, with 22 bases between. Germline CDR1 and CDR2: SGHDN and FVKESK. DNA of the CDR3: TGTGCCAGCAGCCGGGAATTAGCCGGGCCGGGTTTCACCTTC. Residues: CASSRELAGPGFTF.

The V gene is TRBV21-1, the J gene TRBJ2-1; whether TRBD2, the table's D call, matches the DNA was not checked. TRBV21-1 is assigned pseudogene status. The CDR3 is 17 residues long. CDR3 loop: CASSKMDSPGTYNEQFF. CDR3 coding DNA: TGTGCCAGCAGCAAAATGGATTCTCCGGGAACCTACAATGAGCAGTTCTTC.

The chain has TRBV7-2 and TRBJ1-5, with D possibly TRBD1 on 6 matching bases. Looked up from germline, CDR1 is SGHTA and CDR2 is FQGNSA. The length of the CDR3 is 14 residues. V gave up 7 bases and J gave up 1 base, with 11 bases separating them. In nucleotides, the CDR3 is TGTGCCAGCACCCAAAGGGGGAGCAATCAGCCCCAGCATTTT. Amino acids: CASTQRGSNQPQHF.